These 18 T cell receptor beta chains originate from one sample sequenced in a study of radiotherapy plus CTLA-4 blockade in lung cancer. Sequencing used immunoSEQ multiplex PCR; TCRdb keeps in-frame clones, though not all of them. Seen here are about 28,000 clones, approximately 79% observed once, and the top ten hold about 7.3%. Sequences were derived from peripheral blood, sampled from a patient treated with radiotherapy plus ipilimumab. Source of these receptors: a human donor with non-small cell lung cancer who had stable disease on radiotherapy plus ipilimumab.

The rearrangement joins TRBV7-6 to TRBJ2-3; TRBD1 aligns across 9 bases. The germline CDR1 and CDR2 sequences are SGHVS and FNYEAQ. V lost 3 bases, J lost 3 bases, and 7 bases stayed unmatched. The CDR3 contains 16 residues. This chain's CDR3 is CASSFGQGSGTDTQYF. The CDR3 nucleotides read TGTGCCAGCAGCTTTGGACAGGGGAGTGGTACAGATACGCAGTATTTT.

V and J are TRBV10-2 and TRBJ1-1, with TRBD1 matching over 12 bases. J gave up 8 bases and V 10 bases, and 8 bases lay outside the gene matches. Germline V CDR1 and CDR2: WSHSY, SAAADI. The CDR3 totals 13 residues. The CDR3 is CAIRDRGLREAFF. CDR3 coding DNA: TGCGCCATACGGGACAGGGGGCTACGGGAAGCTTTCTTT.

The chain carries TRBV19 and TRBJ2-2, with unresolved D. The CDR3 covers 14 residues. Germline CDR1 reads LNHDA; CDR2 reads SQIVND (reference sequence). Deletions cut 6 bases from V and 0 bases from J, with 8 bases between. In nucleotides, the CDR3 is TGTGCCAGTAGCACCCGAGCGAACACCGGGGAGCTGTTTTTT. This sequence encodes CASSTRANTGELFF.

This rearrangement joins TRBV7-6 to TRBJ1-2; perhaps TRBD1 as D (6 bases). The germline V and J ends were trimmed by 6 bases and 6 bases, with 14 bases remaining between them. This CDR3 has 13 residues. Germline V gene data show CDR1 as SGHVS and CDR2 as FNYEAQ. The chain's CDR3 is CASSSETGHGYTF. The DNA for the CDR3 is TGTGCCAGCAGTTCAGAAACAGGGCATGGCTACACCTTC.

The chain joins TRBV6-1 to TRBJ2-5; TRBD1 or TRBD2 may be the D gene (6 bases each). The CDR3 contains 14 residues. From germline, CDR1 is MNHNS and CDR2 SASEGT. Trimming stripped 6 bases from V and 5 bases from J, with 16 bases between. DNA of the CDR3: TGTGCCAGCAGCGACAGAAGGGGGGACGAGACCCAGTACTTC. Translated: CASSDRRGDETQYF.

The genes are TRBV5-1 and TRBJ2-7; D gene unclear. The CDR3 has 13 amino acids. Looked up from germline, CDR1 is SGHRS and CDR2 is YFSETQ. V was clipped by 0 bases and J by 3 bases, with 7 bases between them. CDR3 amino acids: CASSLERSYEQYF. DNA for the CDR3: TGCGCCAGCAGCTTGGAACGCAGCTACGAGCAGTACTTC.

The chain has TRBV7-2 and TRBJ2-3, with D unresolved. Trimming took off 5 bases at V and 2 bases at J, with 5 bases between the two ends. CDR3 length equals 12 residues. CDR1 and CDR2 from the germline V gene are SGHTA and FQGNSA. This CDR3 reads CASSPSTDTQYF. CDR3 sequence (DNA): TGTGCCAGCAGCCCTTCCACAGATACGCAGTATTTT.

The sample holds a few counts of this clone. The J gene is TRBJ2-6, the V gene TRBV9; 7 bases map to TRBD1. The germline CDR1 and CDR2 sequences are SGDLS and YYNGEE. V lost 2 bases, J lost 4 bases, and 3 bases stayed unmatched. The CDR3 runs 15 residues. CDR3 protein: CASSVTGVGANVLTF. The CDR3 region has the DNA TGTGCCAGCAGCGTTACAGGGGTGGGGGCCAACGTCCTGACTTTC.

V usage is TRBV10-1 and J usage is TRBJ2-2; D ambiguous. The CDR3 loop spans 14 amino acids. Germline CDR1 WNHNN, CDR2 SYGVQD (reference sequence). V dropped 2 bases and J dropped 1 base, with 5 bases sitting between them. The CDR3 nucleotides read TGCGCCAGCAGTGAGAGTGGGAACACCGGGGAGCTGTTTTTT. Its translation is CASSESGNTGELFF.

This chain uses TRBV11-2 with TRBJ1-2; D possibly corresponds to TRBD1 (5 bases). In germline, CDR1 is SGHAT, CDR2 FQNNGV. Trimming removed 0 bases at V and 5 bases at J, with 13 bases between. The CDR3 is made up of 15 amino acids. CDR3 residues: CASSLDGGRGYGYTF. The CDR3 DNA reads TGTGCCAGCAGCTTAGATGGCGGGAGGGGATATGGCTACACCTTC.

The count of this clone is one. CDR3 amino acids: CASSLNYNSPLHF. CDR3 DNA: TGTGCCAGCAGCTTAAACTATAATTCACCCCTCCACTTT. V is TRBV7-6 and J is TRBJ1-6; D is unclear. The V end was cut by 2 bases, the J end by 3 bases, with 2 bases between. Germline values: CDR1 SGHVS, CDR2 FNYEAQ. The CDR3 length is 13 residues.

The chain couples TRBV5-4 to TRBJ2-1, with 8 nucleotides matching TRBD2. The junction had 8 bases not matched to a gene; V was cut back by 6 bases and J by 3 bases. From germline, CDR1 is SGHNT and CDR2 YYREEE (reference sequence). The CDR3 has 15 amino acids. CDR3 sequence: CASTWGAGDYNEQFF. The CDR3 DNA reads as TGTGCCAGCACCTGGGGAGCGGGGGACTACAATGAGCAGTTCTTC.

The genes are TRBV14 and TRBJ1-4, with D maybe TRBD1 (5 bases). The V and J ends lost 0 bases and 10 bases respectively, with 24 bases between them. The CDR3 consists of 18 residues. CDR1 and CDR2 from the germline V gene are SGHDN and FVKESK. The CDR3 nucleotides are TGTGCCAGCAGCCAAGAAGAGGGAACAGGTTTTCTTCATGGAAAACTGTTTTTT. It codes for CASSQEEGTGFLHGKLFF.

The chain combines TRBV7-6 with TRBJ2-5; TRBD2 matches at 9 bases. This CDR3 spans 16 amino acids. Trimming at V came to 1 base and at J to 1 base, leaving 4 bases not matched to a gene. Germline V gene sequence: CDR1 SGHVS, CDR2 FNYEAQ. The CDR3 DNA follows: TGTGCCAGCAGCTTAGTGGGAGCGGGGGGCCAAGAGACCCAGTACTTC. Its protein is CASSLVGAGGQETQYF. The whole variable domain, filled in from reference TRBV7-6 and TRBJ2-5, reads GAGVSQSPRYKVTKRGQDVALRCDPISGHVSLYWYRQALGQGPEFLTYFNYEAQQDKSGLPNDRFSAERPEGSISTLTIQRTEQRDSAMYRCASSLVGAGGQETQYFGPGTRLLVL.

This clone was counted between two and nine times. The chain recombines TRBV4-3 with TRBJ2-3; D is unresolved. This CDR3 is 14 amino acids long. Per germline, CDR1 LGHNA and CDR2 YSLEER. With 0 bases removed from V and 2 bases from J, the gap between germline ends came to 6 bases. The CDR3 region has the DNA TGCGCCAGCAGCCAAGATCAAAACACAGATACGCAGTATTTT. It yields the protein CASSQDQNTDTQYF.

The chain uses TRBV7-3 and TRBJ2-2, with unresolved D. This CDR3 contains 13 residues. Between the trimmed V and J ends, which lost 5 bases and 1 base, there was a span of 5 bases. The germline V gene has CDR1 SGHTA and CDR2 FQGTGA. Here the CDR3 DNA reads TGTGCCAGCAGCAACAAGAACACCGGGGAGCTGTTTTTT. This sequence encodes CASSNKNTGELFF.

The chain links TRBV10-3 to TRBJ2-2, with D possibly matching TRBD2 (6 bases). The germline V gene has CDR1 ENHRY and CDR2 SYGVKD. CDR3 length equals 15 residues. The V gene lost 8 bases and the J gene lost 4 bases, with 17 bases spanning the gap. This chain's CDR3 is CAIHPAGTSTGELFF. CDR3 nucleotides: TGTGCCATCCACCCTGCGGGGACGAGCACCGGGGAGCTGTTTTTT.

The rearrangement joins TRBV27 to TRBJ1-6; TRBD1 agrees at 7 bases. From germline, CDR1 is MNHEY and CDR2 SMNVEV (reference sequence). Trimming cost V 3 bases and J 9 bases; bases outside gene matches: 2. CDR3 size: 13 residues. CDR3 nucleotide sequence: TGTGCCAGCAGTTTGGGACAGTTTTCACCCCTCCACTTT. Its protein is CASSLGQFSPLHF.